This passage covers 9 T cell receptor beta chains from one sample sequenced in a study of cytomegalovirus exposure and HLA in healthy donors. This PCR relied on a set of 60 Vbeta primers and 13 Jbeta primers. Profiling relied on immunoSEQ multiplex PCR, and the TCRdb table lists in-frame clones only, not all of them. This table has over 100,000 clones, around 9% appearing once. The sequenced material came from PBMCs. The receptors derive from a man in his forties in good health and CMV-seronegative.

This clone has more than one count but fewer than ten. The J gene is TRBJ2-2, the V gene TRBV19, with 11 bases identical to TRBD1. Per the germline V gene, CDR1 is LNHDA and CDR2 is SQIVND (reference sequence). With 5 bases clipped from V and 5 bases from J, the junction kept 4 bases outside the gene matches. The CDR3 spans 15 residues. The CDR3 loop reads CASSLGQGGTGELFF. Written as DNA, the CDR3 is TGTGCCAGTAGTCTGGGACAGGGGGGAACCGGGGAGCTGTTTTTT.

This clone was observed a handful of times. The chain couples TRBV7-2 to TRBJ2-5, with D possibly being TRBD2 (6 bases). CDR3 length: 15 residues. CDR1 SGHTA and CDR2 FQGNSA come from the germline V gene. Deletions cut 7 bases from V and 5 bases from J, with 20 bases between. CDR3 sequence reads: CASTIMGRGSETQYF. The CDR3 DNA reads TGTGCCAGCACCATCATGGGACGGGGGTCGGAGACCCAGTACTTC.

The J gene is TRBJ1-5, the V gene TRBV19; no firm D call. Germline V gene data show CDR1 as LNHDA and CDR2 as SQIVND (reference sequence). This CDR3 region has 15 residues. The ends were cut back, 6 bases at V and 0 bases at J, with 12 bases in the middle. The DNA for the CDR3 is TGTGCCAGTAGCCCTGGCATCCTTAGCAATCAGCCCCAGCATTTT. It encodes CASSPGILSNQPQHF.

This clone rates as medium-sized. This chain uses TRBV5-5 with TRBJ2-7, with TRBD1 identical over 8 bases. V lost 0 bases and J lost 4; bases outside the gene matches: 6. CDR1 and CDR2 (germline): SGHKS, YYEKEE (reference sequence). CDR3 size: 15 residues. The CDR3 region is CASSLDTGTGYEQYF. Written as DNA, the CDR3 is TGTGCCAGCAGCTTGGACACCGGGACAGGTTACGAGCAGTACTTC.

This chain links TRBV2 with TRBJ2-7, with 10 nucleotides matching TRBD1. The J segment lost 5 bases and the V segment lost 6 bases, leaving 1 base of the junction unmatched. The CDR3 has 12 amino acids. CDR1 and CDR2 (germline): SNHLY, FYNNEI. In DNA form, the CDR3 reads TGTGCCAGCAGAGGGACAGGGGACGAGCAGTACTTC. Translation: CASRGTGDEQYF.

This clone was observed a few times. The CDR3 spells CASSPGQGAEEQYF. The DNA for the CDR3 is TGTGCCAGCAGCCCGGGACAGGGGGCGGAAGAGCAGTACTTC. This chain links TRBV5-4 with TRBJ2-5; TRBD1 matches 12 bases. CDR1 SGHNT and CDR2 YYREEE come from the germline V gene (reference sequence). The CDR3 extends over 14 amino acids. J lost 11 bases, V lost 4 bases, and 9 bases had no gene match.

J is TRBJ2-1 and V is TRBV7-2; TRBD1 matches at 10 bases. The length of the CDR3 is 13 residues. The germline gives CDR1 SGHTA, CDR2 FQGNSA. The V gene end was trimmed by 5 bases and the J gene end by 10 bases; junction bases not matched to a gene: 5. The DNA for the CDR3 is TGTGCCAGCAGCAAAGACAGGGGGCGGGAGCAGTTCTTC. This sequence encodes CASSKDRGREQFF.

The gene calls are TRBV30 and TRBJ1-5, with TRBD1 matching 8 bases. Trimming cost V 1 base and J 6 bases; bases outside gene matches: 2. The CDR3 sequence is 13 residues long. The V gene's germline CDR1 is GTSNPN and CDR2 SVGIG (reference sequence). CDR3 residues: CAWSADRGQPQHF. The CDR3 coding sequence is TGTGCCTGGAGTGCTGACAGGGGTCAGCCCCAGCATTTT.

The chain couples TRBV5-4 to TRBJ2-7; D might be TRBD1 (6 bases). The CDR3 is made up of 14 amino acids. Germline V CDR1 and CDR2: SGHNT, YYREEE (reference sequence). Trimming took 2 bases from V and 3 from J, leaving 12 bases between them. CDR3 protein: CASSLRRTVYEQYF. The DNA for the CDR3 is TGTGCCAGCAGCTTAAGACGGACAGTCTACGAGCAGTACTTC.